These 14 T cell receptor beta chains were sequenced from one sample in a study of CXCR3-negative and CXCR3-positive naive CD8 T cells. Whole-study findings and limits: CXCR3-positive naive cells had TRB CDR3s that were more hydrophobic than CXCR3-negative naive cells had.

Their cognate antigens are unknown. UMI-labeled 5' RACE TRB cDNA libraries were prepared from the cells. TCRdb reprocessed the 5' RACE reads and reports one entry per CDR3 protein, with no DNA. The table lists under 75,000 distinct CDR3 sequences. Sequences were obtained from naive CXCR3+ CD8+ T cells from blood. As to subset: CD45RO-CCR7+CD27+CD95- naive CD8+ T cells expressing CXCR3 (TNR3+). Receptor source: a human donor in good health. Some clones in this sample may be carry-over from other donors' samples.

J is TRBJ1-5 and V is TRBV4-3. The CDR3 totals 15 residues. Germline V CDR1 and CDR2: LGHNA, YSLEER. The CDR3 loop is CASSQDRSGGPPQHF.

This CDR3 reads CASPGTGPYSEQFF. This chain links TRBV12-3 or TRBV12-4 with TRBJ2-1; TCRdb designates TRBD1, a call that cannot be tested without DNA. CDR3 length: 14 amino acids.

The V call is TRBV5-1, the J call TRBJ2-5; the TCRdb D gene call, TRBD1, has no DNA to confirm it. The CDR3 spans 16 residues. Germline CDR1 and CDR2: SGHRS and YFSETQ. The CDR3 reads CASSLRTTGHGETQYF.

This chain's CDR3 is CASSSISYEQYF. The V gene is TRBV6-2 or TRBV6-3, the J gene TRBJ2-7. The CDR3 sequence is 12 residues long. Per germline, CDR1 MNHEY and CDR2 SVGEGT.

The V gene is TRBV7-8, the J gene TRBJ1-5; TCRdb lists TRBD1, though no DNA is available to test this call. From germline, CDR1 is SGHVS and CDR2 FQNEAQ. This CDR3 comprises 15 residues. The chain's CDR3 is CASSPGALSNQPQHF.

The chain uses TRBV6-1 and TRBJ1-3; TCRdb lists TRBD1, though no DNA is available to test this call. The CDR3 extends over 11 amino acids. CDR1 is MNHNS and CDR2 is SASEGT in the germline V gene. This chain's CDR3 is CAFRGANTIYF.

The gene calls are TRBV7-9 and TRBJ2-1. The CDR3 sequence is 12 residues long. The V gene's germline CDR1 is SEHNR and CDR2 FQNEAQ (reference sequence). CDR3 region: CASSSGLNEQFF. The full variable domain, rest sourced from reference TRBV7-9 and TRBJ2-1, is DTGVSQNPRHKITKRGQNVTFRCDPISEHNRLYWYRQTLGQGPEFLTYFQNEAQLEKSRLLSDRFSAERPKGSFSTLEIQRTEQGDSAMYLCASSSGLNEQFFGPGTRLTVL.

The chain is built from TRBV19 and TRBJ2-7. This CDR3 contains 12 residues. Germline V lookup: CDR1 LNHDA, CDR2 SQIVND (reference sequence). CDR3 region: CASSDTVYEQYF.

The V gene is TRBV5-6, the J gene TRBJ2-7. Germline CDR1 reads SGHDT; CDR2 reads YYEEEE. The CDR3 covers 14 residues. CDR3 in amino acids: CASSLVGGSYEQYF.

The rearrangement uses TRBV12-3 or TRBV12-4 and TRBJ1-2; TCRdb picks TRBD1, but there is no DNA to check that call. CDR3 length: 13 residues. CDR3 residues: CASSTGEHYGYTF.

V gene TRBV21-1 combines with J gene TRBJ2-2; TCRdb names TRBD1, which stays unverified in the absence of DNA. TRBV21-1 is designated a pseudogene. CDR3 length equals 19 residues. The CDR3 region is CASSWDGHDPAANTGELFF.

J is TRBJ2-3 and V is TRBV6-2 or TRBV6-3; TCRdb's D call, TRBD1, is unchecked because there is no DNA. This CDR3 has 14 residues. Germline V gene data show CDR1 as MNHEY and CDR2 as SVGEGT. This chain's CDR3 is CASSHLRGADTQYF.

The chain carries TRBV7-3 and TRBJ1-2. Germline CDR1 and CDR2: SGHTA and FQGTGA. This CDR3 comprises 13 residues. Here the CDR3 reads CASSLEGQIGYTF. Full variable domain (rest looked up from reference TRBV7-3 and TRBJ1-2): GAGVSQTPSNKVTEKGKYVELRCDPISGHTALYWYRQSLGQGPEFLIYFQGTGAADDSGLPNDRFFAVRPEGSVSTLKIQRTERGDSAVYLCASSLEGQIGYTFGSGTRLTVV.

The chain employs TRBV4-3 and TRBJ2-7; the TCRdb call, TRBD1, lacks DNA for checking. The germline CDR1 and CDR2 sequences are LGHNA and YSLEER. The CDR3 consists of 15 residues. CDR3 protein: CASSQDREFSYEQYF.